Below, one T cell receptor (beta chain) is given with its context. Its target is unknown. The CDR3 extends over 13 amino acids. Trimming took 2 bases from V and 0 from J, leaving 5 bases between them. Germline CDR1 is SGDLS and CDR2 is YYNGEE. These data are taken from a study of brain T cells in children with intractable seizures. General observations from the study: Clones missing pre-surgery may reflect undersampling of that blood sample. Viral specificity was inferred only from CDR3 similarity; HCMV serostatus was unknown.

Method: immunoSEQ multiplex PCR; TCRdb's copy keeps in-frame clones and lacks some. The data contain about 110,000 clones, 94% of them singletons. The V gene is TRBV9, the J gene TRBJ1-1; D not resolved. Specimen: peripheral blood, collected at surgery. This receptor was taken from a boy under two years old with hemimegalencephaly and intractable seizures. The CDR3 protein is CASSVGMNTEAFF. CDR3 DNA: TGTGCCAGCAGCGTGGGGATGAACACTGAAGCTTTCTTT. Full variable domain (missing parts from reference TRBV9 and TRBJ1-1): DSGVTQTPKHLITATGQRVTLRCSPRSGDLSVYWYQQSLDQGLQFLIQYYNGEERAKGNILERFSAQQFPDLHSELNLSSLELGDSALYFCASSVGMNTEAFFGQGTRLTVV.